Included here is one T cell receptor (beta chain) sequence, with context. No antigen is known for it. This sample includes further DNA sequences coding for the same CDR3. The sample belongs to a study of Tregs in tolerant kidney transplant recipients. The assay was immunoSEQ multiplex PCR, and TCRdb's table has in-frame clones only and misses some. The data contain some 240,000 clones, approximately 84% of them seen just once; the ten biggest clones take up around 0.61%. Notes on the study in general: Biological reproducibility was not directly addressed in this study. Findings come from small patient numbers and require larger validation.

CDR1 SGHRS and CDR2 YFSETQ come from the germline V gene. CDR3 length: 14 amino acids. V lost 5 bases, J lost 5 bases, and 16 bases lay in between. Sequencing used CD4+ T cells from blood. This chain connects TRBV5-1 to TRBJ1-1, with a tentative D call TRBD1 (6 bases). This clonotype originated in a human donor in good health. The CDR3 protein is CASRRAQGGTEAFF. CDR3 DNA: TGCGCCAGCAGAAGGGCACAGGGAGGGACTGAAGCTTTCTTT.